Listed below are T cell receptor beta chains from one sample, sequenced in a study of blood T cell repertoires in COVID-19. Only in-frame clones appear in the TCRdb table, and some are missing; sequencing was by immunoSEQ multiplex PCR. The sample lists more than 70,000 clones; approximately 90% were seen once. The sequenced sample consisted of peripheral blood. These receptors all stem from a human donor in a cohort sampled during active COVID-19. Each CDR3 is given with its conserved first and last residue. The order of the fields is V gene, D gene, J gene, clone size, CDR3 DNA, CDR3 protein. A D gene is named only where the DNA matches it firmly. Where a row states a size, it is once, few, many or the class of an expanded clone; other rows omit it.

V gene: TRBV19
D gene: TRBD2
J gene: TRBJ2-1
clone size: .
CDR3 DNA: TGTGCCAGTAGTAGGGGGCTAGCGGGAGGGCTTGAGCAGTTCTTC
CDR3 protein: CASSRGLAGGLEQFF

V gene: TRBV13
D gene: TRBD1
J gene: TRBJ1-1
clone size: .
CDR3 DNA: TGTGCCAGCAGCGGATGGGACAGGGTCGGCGCTGAAGCTTTCTTT
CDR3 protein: CASSGWDRVGAEAFF

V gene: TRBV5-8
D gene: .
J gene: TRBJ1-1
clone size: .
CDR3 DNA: TGTGCCAGCAGCTTACTGGCAGGGAACACTGAAGCTTTCTTT
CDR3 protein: CASSLLAGNTEAFF

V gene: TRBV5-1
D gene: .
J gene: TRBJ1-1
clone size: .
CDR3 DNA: TGCGCCAGCAGCTTGACAGGGAGGGTGAGCCCTGAAGCTTTCTTT
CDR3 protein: CASSLTGRVSPEAFF

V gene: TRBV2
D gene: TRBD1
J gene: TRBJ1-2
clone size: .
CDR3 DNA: TGTGCCAGCAGTGCCGGGACAGGGCTTGGGGGCTACACCTTC
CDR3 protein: CASSAGTGLGGYTF

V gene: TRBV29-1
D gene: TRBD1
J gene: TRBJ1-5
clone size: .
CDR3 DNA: TGCAGCGTTGCGACCGGGACAGGCGGTCAGCCCCAGCATTTT
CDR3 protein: CSVATGTGGQPQHF

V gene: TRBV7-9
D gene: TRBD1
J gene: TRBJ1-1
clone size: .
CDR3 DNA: TGTGCCAGCAGCCAATGGACAGGGATGGGCACTGAAGCTTTCTTT
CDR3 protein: CASSQWTGMGTEAFF

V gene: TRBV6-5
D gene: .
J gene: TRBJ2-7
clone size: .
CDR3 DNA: TGTGCCAGCACCCGCAACGACAGGAACTACTACGAGCAGTACTTC
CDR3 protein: CASTRNDRNYYEQYF

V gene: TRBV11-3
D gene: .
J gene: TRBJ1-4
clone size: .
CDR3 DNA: TGTGCCAGCAGCTTAGGCCATCACCTAACAACTAATGAAAAACTGTTTTTT
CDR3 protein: CASSLGHHLTTNEKLFF

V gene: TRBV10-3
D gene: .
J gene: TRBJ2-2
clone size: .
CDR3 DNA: TGTGCCATCACTGCCGCGGGGCCGAACACCGGGGAGCTGTTTTTT
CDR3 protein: CAITAAGPNTGELFF

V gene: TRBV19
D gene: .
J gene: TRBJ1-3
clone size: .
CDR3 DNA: TGTGCCAGTAGTATTCGCGGCACGATCGTCGGAAACACCATATATTTT
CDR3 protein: CASSIRGTIVGNTIYF

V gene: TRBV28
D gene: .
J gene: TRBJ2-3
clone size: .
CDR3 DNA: TGTGCCAGCAGTTTGAGGGACTTAAGCACAGATACGCAGTATTTT
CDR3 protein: CASSLRDLSTDTQYF

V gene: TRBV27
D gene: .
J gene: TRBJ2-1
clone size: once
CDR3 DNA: TGTGCCAGCAGTCACGGACAGCCTGATGAGCAGTTCTTC
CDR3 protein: CASSHGQPDEQFF

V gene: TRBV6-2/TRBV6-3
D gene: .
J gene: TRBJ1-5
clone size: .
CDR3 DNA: TGTGCCAGCAGCAGGCAGGATCAGCCCCAGCATTTT
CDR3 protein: CASSRQDQPQHF

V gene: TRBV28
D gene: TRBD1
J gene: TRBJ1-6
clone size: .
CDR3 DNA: TGTGCCAGCGGCCGGGACAGGATATTTCTAGACAATAATTCACCCCTCCACTTT
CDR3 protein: CASGRDRIFLDNNSPLHF

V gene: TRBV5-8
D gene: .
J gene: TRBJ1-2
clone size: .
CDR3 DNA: TGTGCCAGCAACCTCGGGGACACGGAGTCCTATGGCTACACCTTC
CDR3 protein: CASNLGDTESYGYTF

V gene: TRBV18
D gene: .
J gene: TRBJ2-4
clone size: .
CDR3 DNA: TGTGCCAGCTCAAGGACAGACAAATATAACATTCAGTACTTC
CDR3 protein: CASSRTDKYNIQYF

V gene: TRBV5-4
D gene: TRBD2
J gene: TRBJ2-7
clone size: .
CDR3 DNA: TGTGCCAGCAGCGCGACCGGGACTATCGCCCCGAGCGGTCCCTTC
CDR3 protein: CASSATGTIAPSGPF

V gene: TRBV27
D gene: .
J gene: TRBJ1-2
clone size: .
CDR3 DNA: TGTGCCAGCAGTTTACAGGGCGGCTATGGCTACACCTTC
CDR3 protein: CASSLQGGYGYTF

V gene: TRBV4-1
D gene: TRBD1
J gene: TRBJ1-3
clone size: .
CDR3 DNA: TGCGCCTCTACGACTAACAGGGGGAGCGGAAACACCATATATTTT
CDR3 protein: CASTTNRGSGNTIYF

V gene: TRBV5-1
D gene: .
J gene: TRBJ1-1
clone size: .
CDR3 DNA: TGCGCCAGCAGCTTGGGGGAGGGGCGGAACACTGAAGCTTTCTTT
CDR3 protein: CASSLGEGRNTEAFF

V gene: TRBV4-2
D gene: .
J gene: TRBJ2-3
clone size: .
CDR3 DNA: TGTGCCAGCAGCCAAAGACAAAAACTTTGGTACACAGATACGCAGTATTTT
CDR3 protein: CASSQRQKLWYTDTQYF

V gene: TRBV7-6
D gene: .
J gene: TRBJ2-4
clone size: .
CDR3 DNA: TGTGCCAGCAGCTGGAAAGGACAGAGTCTAGCCAAAAACATTCAGTACTTC
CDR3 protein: CASSWKGQSLAKNIQYF

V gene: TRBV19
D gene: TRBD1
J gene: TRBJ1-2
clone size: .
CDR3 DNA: TGTGCCAGTAGCCGGACAGGGGAGGATACCTATGGCTACACCTTC
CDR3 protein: CASSRTGEDTYGYTF

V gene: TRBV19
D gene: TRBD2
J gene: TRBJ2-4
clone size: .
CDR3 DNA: TGTGCCAGTAGTTCGAAGGGACTAGCAAGAAACACTCAGTACTTC
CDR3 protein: CASSSKGLARNTQYF

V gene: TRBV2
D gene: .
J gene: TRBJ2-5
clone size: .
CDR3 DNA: TGTGCCAGCATAGGTAGCGGAGACCGACAAGAGACCCAGTACTTC
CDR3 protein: CASIGSGDRQETQYF

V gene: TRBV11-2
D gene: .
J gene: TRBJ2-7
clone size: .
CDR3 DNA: TGTGCCAGCTGTACCTTGGGTGCAACAGGCTTCCCAGACTACGAGCAGTACTTC
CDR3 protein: CASCTLGATGFPDYEQYF